The clone carrying this T cell receptor beta chain was detected a few times. Its antigen remains unknown. The junction shows a germline mismatch at one end, possibly a read error. Unique molecular identifiers were added to individual cDNA molecules. TCRdb re-derived calls from the 5' RACE reads in MiXCR, one entry per CDR3 protein. Here the sample spans about 27,000 distinct CDR3 sequences, just over 4% being singletons. This record comes from a study of early T cells in non-severe SARS-CoV-2 infection. Study details: The authors sequenced bulk RNA from unsorted whole blood, leaving chains unpaired.

Overall study findings and caveats: Comparison of clonotypes with VDJdb favored anti-spike CD8 responses while missing private and CD4 specificities.

Sequences were obtained from whole blood. This clonotype was obtained from an adult who was a healthcare worker with PCR-confirmed SARS-CoV-2 infection or an uninfected control (not recorded which).

CDR3 protein: CVTSQPGRSEAFF. CDR3 nucleotide sequence: TGTGTCACCAGCCAACCGGGGAGGTCTGAAGCTTTCTTT. The chain is built from TRBV24-1 and TRBJ1-1; no clear D. Germline-derived CDR1 and CDR2 are KGHDR and SFDVKD. The CDR3 loop spans 13 amino acids.